The 28 T cell receptor beta chains below were found in one sample sequenced in a study of T cells in Graves' hyperthyroidism and ophthalmopathy. Template material for amplifying TCR beta CDR3 regions consisted of RNA transcripts. An initial round of RT-PCR targeting the TCR CDR3 relied on the HTBI primer set. TCRdb ran MiXCR on the multiplex PCR reads and lists one entry per CDR3 protein. Of hundreds of thousands of distinct CDR3 sequences in the sample, roughly 40% were seen once. Sequencing used blood. These receptor sequences come from a man in his late teens or twenties with Graves' hyperthyroidism.

This clonotype was seen a handful of times. This rearrangement joins TRBV7-9 to TRBJ2-2; 11 nucleotides align to TRBD2. Germline lookup yields CDR1 SEHNR and CDR2 FQNEAQ (reference sequence). The CDR3 runs to 17 residues. The trim removed 6 bases at V and 2 bases at J, leaving 8 bases unmatched. Written as DNA, the CDR3 is TGTGCCAGCAGTCGGGGGGGACTAGCGGATAACACCGGGGAGCTGTTTTTT. Translating gives CASSRGGLADNTGELFF.

The chain couples TRBV5-1 to TRBJ2-7, with 8 positions matching TRBD1. Germline V lookup: CDR1 SGHRS, CDR2 YFSETQ. V lost 3 bases to trimming and J lost 0 bases; unmatched junction nucleotides: 5. The CDR3 runs to 15 residues. The CDR3 DNA reads as TGCGCCAGCAGCTATGACAGGGGAAGCTCCTACGAGCAGTACTTC. This translates into CASSYDRGSSYEQYF.

On this clonotype itself: The junction does not match germline at one end; this may be a read error. The J gene is TRBJ2-2, the V gene TRBV29-1, with D tentatively TRBD2 (7 bases). CDR1 SQVTM and CDR2 ANQGSEA come from the germline V gene. There are 14 residues in the CDR3. CDR3 loop: CSAGTGRGTGELSW. The CDR3 DNA reads as TGCAGCGCCGGAACGGGGAGGGGGACCGGGGAGCTGTCTTGG.

V gene TRBV20-1 combines with J gene TRBJ1-3; 7 bases are shared with TRBD1. The V gene end was trimmed by 4 bases and the J gene end by 3 bases; junction bases not matched to a gene: 6. This CDR3 region has 14 residues. Germline values: CDR1 DFQATT, CDR2 SNEGSKA (reference sequence). The CDR3: CSATKTGNGNTIYF. The DNA of the CDR3 is TGCAGTGCTACCAAGACAGGGAATGGAAACACCATATATTTT.

This clonotype was observed a few times. The chain uses TRBV20-1 and TRBJ1-2, with D possibly matching TRBD1 (5 bases). The CDR3 length is 13 residues. Trimming stripped 3 bases from V and 2 bases from J, with 10 bases between. Germline CDR1 reads DFQATT; CDR2 reads SNEGSKA (reference sequence). DNA for the CDR3: TGCAGTGCTAGTGGTGGGGGGAACTATGGCTACACCTTC. It specifies CSASGGGNYGYTF.

In this sample, this clonotype turned up many times. This sequence joins TRBV10-3 and TRBJ2-7, with a weak D call TRBD1 (5 bases). With 3 bases removed from V and 6 bases from J, the gap between germline ends came to 9 bases. The CDR3 covers 12 residues. Germline-derived CDR1 and CDR2 are ENHRY and SYGVKD. The CDR3 DNA reads as TGTGCCATCAGTGAAGGTGGGGCCGAGCAGTACTTC. Translating it yields CAISEGGAEQYF.

The sample holds many counts of this clonotype. One junction end disagrees with the germline gene, perhaps due to a read error. The chain joins TRBV12-3 or TRBV12-4 to TRBJ1-2; a weak D match, TRBD1 (5 bases). The CDR3 has 13 amino acids. For the CDR3, the DNA is TGCGCCAGCAGCTTGGGGGAAAACTATGGCTACACCTTC. Protein sequence: CASSLGENYGYTF.

This clonotype was recorded once. V usage is TRBV25-1 and J usage is TRBJ1-2; 9 positions match TRBD1. This CDR3 contains 12 residues. J gave up 6 bases and V 8 bases, and 4 bases lay outside the gene matches. In germline, CDR1 is MGHDK, CDR2 SYGVNS. The CDR3, as DNA: TGTGCCAGCCCGGGACAGGGCGATGGCTACACCTTC. It translates to CASPGQGDGYTF.

This clonotype showed up many times. The rearrangement links TRBV7-9 to TRBJ1-2; maybe TRBD1 (5 bases). The CDR3 contains 13 residues. V gave up 2 bases and J gave up 6 bases, with 10 bases separating them. Per the germline V gene, CDR1 is SEHNR and CDR2 is FQNEAQ (reference sequence). The CDR3 here is CASSLPGFHGYTF. CDR3 coding DNA: TGTGCCAGCAGCTTACCAGGGTTTCATGGCTACACCTTC.

The sample holds one count of this clonotype. The chain couples TRBV7-3 to TRBJ2-2; a possible D gene is TRBD2 (6 bases). CDR3 length equals 14 residues. Deletions cut 1 base from V and 8 bases from J, with 11 bases between. Germline-derived CDR1 and CDR2 are SGHTA and FQGTGA. For the CDR3, the DNA is TGTGCCAGCAGCTTAAACGGGCTAGCGGGGGAGCTGTTTTTT. Protein: CASSLNGLAGELFF.

This clonotype appeared many times. At one of its ends the junction is not consistent with the germline gene, which may arise from a read error. This chain connects TRBV5-1 to TRBJ1-1; 7 bases fit TRBD1. The CDR3 consists of 15 residues. Germline-derived CDR1 and CDR2 are SGHRS and YFSETQ. CDR3 DNA sequence: TGTGCCAGCAGCTTAGCAGGGGGGATGAACACTGAAGCTTTCTTT. It is translated as CASSLAGGMNTEAFF. Supplemented by reference TRBV5-1 and TRBJ1-1, the full variable domain reads KAGVTQTPRYLIKTRGQQVTLSCSPISGHRSVSWYQQTPGQGLQFLFEYFSETQRNKGNFPGRFSGRQFSNSRSEMNVSTLELGDSALYLCASSLAGGMNTEAFFGQGTRLTVV.

The chain recombines TRBV6-2 or TRBV6-3 with TRBJ2-5, with D hard to call. CDR3 length: 12 residues. Trimming pared 6 bases from V and 7 bases from J, leaving 12 bases between. Per the germline V gene, CDR1 is MNHEY and CDR2 is SVGEGT. CDR3 nucleotides: TGTGCCAGCAGCGGGCCGGTGGGGACCCAGTACTTC. This sequence encodes CASSGPVGTQYF.

This clonotype has more than one count but fewer than ten. This chain connects TRBV20-1 to TRBJ1-5; D possibly corresponds to TRBD1 (5 bases). The CDR3 sequence is 14 residues long. Germline values: CDR1 DFQATT, CDR2 SNEGSKA (reference sequence). Trimming removed 0 bases from V and 2 bases from J, with 8 bases in between. CDR3 region: CSARDRGGNQPQHF. CDR3 coding DNA: TGCAGTGCTAGAGATCGAGGGGGCAATCAGCCCCAGCATTTT.

At least ten counts were recorded for this clonotype. The rearrangement joins TRBV10-3 to TRBJ1-1; no clear D gene. There are 12 residues in the CDR3. V gave up 6 bases and J gave up 1 base, with 6 bases separating them. Germline V gene data show CDR1 as ENHRY and CDR2 as SYGVKD. CDR3 in DNA: TGTGCCATCAGGAACAAGAACACTGAAGCTTTCTTT. Translation: CAIRNKNTEAFF.

As concerns this clonotype: The CDR3 does not end in the conserved phenylalanine or tryptophan, so this is likely a read error. The chain joins TRBV2 to TRBJ1-6; 7 nucleotides align to TRBD1. The CDR3 runs to 17 residues. J gave up 9 bases and V 4 bases, and 15 bases lay outside the gene matches. Per the germline V gene, CDR1 is SNHLY and CDR2 is FYNNEI. The CDR3: CASSGFSRGQGGSPLHL. The CDR3 nucleotides read TGTGCCAGCAGTGGATTCTCGAGGGGGCAGGGGGGTTCACCCCTCCACCTT.

This clonotype was seen a single time. The chain is built from TRBV20-1 and TRBJ2-5; TRBD1 is a possible D gene (6 bases). The germline V and J ends were trimmed by 6 bases and 4 bases, with 21 bases remaining between them. The CDR3 has 15 amino acids. CDR1 is DFQATT and CDR2 is SNEGSKA in the germline V gene (reference sequence). CDR3 DNA: TGCAGTGCCCTGGGGGCTAACGGGAACAGAGAGACCCAGTACTTC. It translates to CSALGANGNRETQYF.

Many counts were recorded for this clonotype. CDR3 DNA sequence: TGTGCCAGCAGCTTAGGGACGGCAAAGTACTTC. Translation: CASSLGTAKYF. The V gene is TRBV7-2, the J gene TRBJ2-7, with unresolved D. CDR3 length: 11 residues. V lost 1 base and J 11 bases, leaving 9 bases between the germline ends. Germline V gene sequence: CDR1 SGHTA, CDR2 FQGNSA.

This clonotype has a handful of counts. The chain joins TRBV6-4 to TRBJ1-1; D is possibly TRBD1 (6 bases). In germline, CDR1 is MRHNA, CDR2 SNTAGT. The CDR3 has 14 residues. Trimming pared 6 bases from V and 3 bases from J, leaving 14 bases between. CDR3: CASRERDIDTEAFF. The DNA of the CDR3 is TGTGCCAGCAGGGAACGGGACATCGACACTGAAGCTTTCTTT.

The table lists this clonotype with many counts. This chain connects TRBV25-1 to TRBJ2-2, with TRBD2 as a possible D gene (6 bases). The CDR3 is made up of 15 amino acids. Germline-derived CDR1 and CDR2 are MGHDK and SYGVNS. Trimming took 2 bases from V and 1 from J, leaving 8 bases between them. The CDR3 spells CASSELGGNTGELFF. The CDR3 region has the DNA TGTGCCAGCAGTGAACTGGGGGGGAACACCGGGGAGCTGTTTTTT.

In its sample, this clonotype was seen many times. V gene TRBV15 combines with J gene TRBJ1-4, with a possible D match to TRBD1 (6 bases). CDR1 is LNHNV and CDR2 is YYDKDF in the germline V gene (reference sequence). Trimming removed 0 bases at V and 7 bases at J, with 15 bases between. CDR3 length: 16 residues. The CDR3 DNA follows: TGTGCCACCAGCAGAGATATTGCCAGGGGAAGTGAAAAACTGTTTTTT. This sequence encodes CATSRDIARGSEKLFF. The full variable domain, in which reference TRBV15 and TRBJ1-4 provide the parts outside the CDR3, is DAMVIQNPRYQVTQFGKPVTLSCSQTLNHNVMYWYQQKSSQAPKLLFHYYDKDFNNEADTPDNFQSRRPNTSFCFLDIRSPGLGDTAMYLCATSRDIARGSEKLFFGSGTQLSVL.

A word on this clonotype: A much larger clone differs from this one at a single base, so this may be a read error. This chain links TRBV19 with TRBJ1-5, with D unresolved. Germline assignment: CDR1 LNHDA and CDR2 SQIVND (reference sequence). The CDR3 is 12 residues long. The CDR3 DNA sequence: TGTGCCAGTCGGACTGACTATCAGCTCCAGCATTTT. This translates into CASRTDYQLQHF.

The chain recombines TRBV7-8 with TRBJ2-1, with 10 bases that match TRBD1. V gave up 3 bases and J gave up 4 bases; unmatched junction bases: 3. CDR1 and CDR2 (germline): SGHVS, FQNEAQ. The CDR3 extends over 15 amino acids. The CDR3 here is CASSFGTGEYNEQFF. CDR3 bases: TGTGCCAGCAGCTTTGGGACAGGGGAATACAATGAGCAGTTCTTC.

Concerning this clonotype: This may be a read error, as it is one base from a much larger clone. This sequence joins TRBV20-1 and TRBJ1-1, with unresolved D. This CDR3 spans 13 amino acids. Germline CDR1 is DFQATT and CDR2 is SNEGSKA (reference sequence). V was pared by 6 bases and J by 1 base, with 12 bases between. The CDR3 DNA sequence: TGCAGTGCCCCGGGCAGGACGAACACTGAAGCTTTCTTT. Translating it yields CSAPGRTNTEAFF.

The chain is built from TRBV5-1 and TRBJ1-2, with D maybe TRBD1 (5 bases). With 4 bases removed from V and 0 bases from J, the gap between germline ends came to 7 bases. CDR1 SGHRS and CDR2 YFSETQ come from the germline V gene. This CDR3 region has 13 residues. The CDR3 region is CASSRGPNYGYTF. CDR3 sequence (DNA): TGCGCCAGCAGCAGGGGTCCTAACTATGGCTACACCTTC. The variable domain in full, completed from reference TRBV5-1 and TRBJ1-2, reads KAGVTQTPRYLIKTRGQQVTLSCSPISGHRSVSWYQQTPGQGLQFLFEYFSETQRNKGNFPGRFSGRQFSNSRSEMNVSTLELGDSALYLCASSRGPNYGYTFGSGTRLTVV.

The rearrangement uses TRBV6-5 and TRBJ1-4, with D perhaps TRBD1 (6 bases). V was pared by 6 bases and J by 4 bases, with 9 bases between. The CDR3 extends over 13 amino acids. Germline V gives CDR1 MNHEY, CDR2 SVGAGI. As DNA, the CDR3 is TGTGCCAGCAGCAGACAGGTTAATGAAAAACTGTTTTTT. The encoded protein is CASSRQVNEKLFF.

CDR3 in amino acids: CASSLAGDRSYEQYF. DNA for the CDR3: TGTGCCAGCAGCTTAGCTGGGGACAGGTCCTACGAGCAGTACTTC. The V gene is TRBV7-2, the J gene TRBJ2-7, with 8 nucleotides matching TRBD1. The CDR3 loop spans 15 amino acids. With V trimmed by 0 bases and J by 1 base, 2 bases remained unmatched. Germline V gene lookup returns CDR1 SGHTA and CDR2 FQGNSA.

This clonotype was observed at least ten times. The gene calls are TRBV29-1 and TRBJ2-7; no clear D. The CDR3 has 12 amino acids. Trimming cost V 7 bases and J 2 bases, with 12 bases left between them. Germline V gene sequence: CDR1 SQVTM, CDR2 ANQGSEA. The CDR3 is CSASDETYEQYF. In nucleotides, the CDR3 is TGCAGCGCATCGGACGAGACCTACGAGCAGTACTTC.

This clonotype showed up just a few times. V usage is TRBV20-1 and J usage is TRBJ2-5; D is possibly TRBD2 (5 bases). Germline CDR1 reads DFQATT; CDR2 reads SNEGSKA (reference sequence). The CDR3 totals 14 residues. V was cut by 0 bases and J by 5 bases, with 13 bases left in between. In DNA form, the CDR3 reads TGCAGTGCTAGAGATAAGGGAGTGCTGGAGACCCAGTACTTC. Its translation is CSARDKGVLETQYF.